The 30 T cell receptor beta chains below all came from one sample that was sequenced in a study of T cell changes during pregnancy in multiple sclerosis. This table comes from immunoSEQ multiplex PCR, and its TCRdb copy is limited to in-frame clones, with some not included. The sample holds roughly 60,000 clones; over 85% are singletons and the top ten take 1.4%. The sequenced sample was peripheral blood, obtained in the second trimester of pregnancy. The source is a female donor with multiple sclerosis, enrolled in a pregnancy study.

This chain joins TRBV6-1 and TRBJ2-3; 10 bases agree with TRBD2. V lost 3 bases and J lost 3; bases outside the gene matches: 6. The CDR3 is 16 amino acids. Germline loops: CDR1 MNHNS, CDR2 SASEGT. Here the CDR3 DNA reads TGTGCCAGCAGTGAGACCATAGCGGGAGGAACAGATACGCAGTATTTT. As protein: CASSETIAGGTDTQYF.

This clone was picked up many times. This chain links TRBV2 with TRBJ2-7, with 13 bases identical to TRBD2. CDR3 length: 17 residues. The junction had 8 bases not matched to a gene; V was cut back by 6 bases and J by 0 bases. Germline loops: CDR1 SNHLY, CDR2 FYNNEI. This chain's CDR3 is CASSGGTSGKSSYEQYF. CDR3 nucleotide sequence: TGTGCCAGCAGCGGAGGGACTAGCGGGAAGAGCTCCTACGAGCAGTACTTC.

The V gene is TRBV7-2, the J gene TRBJ2-7, with D possibly matching TRBD2 (6 bases). Trimming pared 0 bases from V and 4 bases from J, leaving 13 bases between. There are 15 residues in the CDR3. Germline CDR1 SGHTA, CDR2 FQGNSA. The CDR3 reads CASSLAEGGIYEQYF. CDR3 DNA sequence: TGTGCCAGCAGCTTAGCGGAGGGTGGTATATACGAGCAGTACTTC.

This rearrangement joins TRBV6-5 to TRBJ1-2; D is uncertain. The CDR3 loop spans 16 amino acids. The V gene lost 0 bases and the J gene lost 3 bases, with 14 bases spanning the gap. Germline CDR1 and CDR2: MNHEY and SVGAGI. CDR3 sequence: CASSYSIGERDYGYTF. As DNA, the CDR3 is TGTGCCAGCAGTTACTCGATCGGGGAAAGGGACTATGGCTACACCTTC.

The genes are TRBV27 and TRBJ2-5; 7 nucleotides line up with TRBD2. J lost 0 bases, V lost 5 bases, and 3 bases had no gene match. Germline V gene lookup returns CDR1 MNHEY and CDR2 SMNVEV (reference sequence). CDR3 size: 14 residues. The CDR3 DNA is TGTGCCAGCAGTGATAGCGGGTACCAAGAGACCCAGTACTTC. Translated, it gives CASSDSGYQETQYF.

The chain recombines TRBV19 with TRBJ2-2; tentatively, D is TRBD1 (6 bases). V dropped 4 bases and J dropped 5 bases, with 23 bases sitting between them. CDR3 length: 18 amino acids. The V gene's germline CDR1 is LNHDA and CDR2 SQIVND (reference sequence). CDR3 sequence (DNA): TGTGCCAGTAGTACTACTTTCGGACAGTCGATGTGGACCGGGGAGCTGTTTTTT. Translating gives CASSTTFGQSMWTGELFF. Together with reference TRBV19 and TRBJ2-2, the CDR3 gives the full variable domain: DGGITQSPKYLFRKEGQNVTLSCEQNLNHDAMYWYRQDPGQGLRLIYYSQIVNDFQKGDIAEGYSVSREKKESFPLTVTSAQKNPTAFYLCASSTTFGQSMWTGELFFGEGSRLTVL.

V usage is TRBV25-1 and J usage is TRBJ2-7, with TRBD2 identical over 14 bases. Germline V gene sequence: CDR1 MGHDK, CDR2 SYGVNS. This CDR3 has 17 residues. The V and J ends lost 7 bases and 0 bases, in that order; junction bases with no gene match: 8. CDR3 sequence reads: CASIGGTSGGSSYEQYF. For the CDR3, the DNA is TGTGCCAGCATCGGCGGGACTAGCGGGGGAAGCTCCTACGAGCAGTACTTC.

This clone was seen ten or more times. The gene calls are TRBV9 and TRBJ2-2; 8 bases agree with TRBD1. V lost 3 bases and J lost 5; bases outside the gene matches: 9. Germline lookup yields CDR1 SGDLS and CDR2 YYNGEE. The CDR3 contains 16 residues. The CDR3 nucleotides read TGTGCCAGCAGCGAAAAGACAGGGGTTAGAACCGGGGAGCTGTTTTTT. Encoded protein: CASSEKTGVRTGELFF.

This rearrangement joins TRBV7-9 to TRBJ2-3, with 11 bases identical to TRBD2. The CDR3 contains 19 residues. Germline V CDR1 and CDR2: SEHNR, FQNEAQ (reference sequence). The ends lost 4 bases at V and 2 bases at J; junction bases unmatched: 14. CDR3 residues: CASSSGLAARTAVTDTQYF. Written as DNA, the CDR3 is TGTGCCAGCAGCTCGGGACTAGCGGCGCGGACCGCAGTCACAGATACGCAGTATTTT.

This chain connects TRBV7-9 to TRBJ2-5; the match to TRBD1 covers 10 bases. Trimming removed 5 bases from V and 2 bases from J; junction bases left unmatched: 5. The CDR3 sequence is 15 residues long. The germline CDR1 and CDR2 sequences are SEHNR and FQNEAQ (reference sequence). CDR3 DNA: TGTGCCAGCAGCCCCGGGACAGGGGAACAAGAGACCCAGTACTTC. Amino acid sequence: CASSPGTGEQETQYF.

The genes are TRBV27 and TRBJ1-1, with TRBD1 matching over 10 bases. V shed 5 bases, J shed 4 bases, and the junction held 7 bases outside the gene matches. This CDR3 spans 15 amino acids. Germline V lookup: CDR1 MNHEY, CDR2 SMNVEV (reference sequence). The CDR3 bases are TGTGCCAGCAGTCTGACAGGGGGCGGTGGCACTGAAGCTTTCTTT. Residues: CASSLTGGGGTEAFF.

The genes are TRBV6-6 and TRBJ2-5, with D perhaps TRBD1 (5 bases). Germline values: CDR1 MNHNY, CDR2 SVGAGI (reference sequence). This CDR3 region has 16 residues. V was pared by 0 bases and J by 0 bases, with 11 bases between. CDR3: CASSYSGQEYQETQYF. CDR3 in DNA: TGTGCCAGCAGTTACTCGGGGCAGGAGTACCAAGAGACCCAGTACTTC.

This clone was picked up one time. V usage is TRBV27 and J usage is TRBJ1-5, with unresolved D. Germline CDR1 and CDR2: MNHEY and SMNVEV (reference sequence). Trimming cost V 4 bases and J 5 bases, with 9 bases left between them. This CDR3 has 13 residues. CDR3 nucleotide sequence: TGTGCCAGCAGTTCGGGGATTTATCAGCCCCAGCATTTT. It specifies CASSSGIYQPQHF.

CDR3 sequence reads: CASSPGSGANVLTF. The CDR3 coding sequence is TGTGCCAGCAGCCCCGGGTCTGGGGCCAACGTCCTGACTTTC. The rearrangement uses TRBV11-2 and TRBJ2-6; no clear D gene. The CDR3 is 14 residues long. Looked up from germline, CDR1 is SGHAT and CDR2 is FQNNGV. V dropped 5 bases and J dropped 1 base, with 6 bases sitting between them.

The chain links TRBV5-1 to TRBJ1-2; 10 nucleotides align to TRBD1. The trim removed 2 bases at V and 4 bases at J, leaving 5 bases unmatched. This CDR3 contains 15 residues. CDR1 is SGHRS, CDR2 YFSETQ, per germline. This chain's CDR3 is CASSFGQGGTYGYTF. CDR3 in DNA: TGCGCCAGCAGCTTCGGACAGGGGGGAACCTATGGCTACACCTTC.

This rearrangement joins TRBV4-2 to TRBJ2-1, with 11 positions matching TRBD2. Losses at the gene ends were 8 bases for V and 6 bases for J; bases not matched to a gene: 15. Per germline, CDR1 LGHNA and CDR2 YNFKEQ. The CDR3 spans 17 residues. CDR3 sequence (DNA): TGTGCCAGCGGACCGGGAGCCGGGACTAGCGGACCCAATGAGCAGTTCTTC. Translation: CASGPGAGTSGPNEQFF.

This clone appeared a few times. The CDR3 DNA reads as TGTGCCAGCAGCCCTACTGGGACAGGGAACACTGAAGCTTTCTTT. Translated: CASSPTGTGNTEAFF. The chain combines TRBV5-4 with TRBJ1-1; 8 bases are a match to TRBD1. The CDR3 runs to 15 residues. Germline assignment: CDR1 SGHNT and CDR2 YYREEE (reference sequence). J lost 1 base, V lost 4 bases, and 6 bases had no gene match.

The CDR3 loop is CASSPAGGLGSNQPQHF. CDR3 DNA sequence: TGTGCCAGCAGTCCCGCGGGGGGACTCGGGAGCAATCAGCCCCAGCATTTT. The V and J genes are TRBV28 and TRBJ1-5; TRBD1 might be the D (5 bases). There are 17 residues in the CDR3. Germline V CDR1 and CDR2: MDHEN, SYDVKM. Between the trimmed V and J ends, which lost 5 bases and 1 base, there was a span of 18 bases. Full variable domain (missing parts from reference TRBV28 and TRBJ1-5): DVKVTQSSRYLVKRTGEKVFLECVQDMDHENMFWYRQDPGLGLRLIYFSYDVKMKEKGDIPEGYSVSREKKERFSLILESASTNQTSMYLCASSPAGGLGSNQPQHFGDGTRLSIL.

The chain has TRBV29-1 and TRBJ2-1; TRBD2 might be the D (5 bases). The ends were cut back, 7 bases at V and 4 bases at J, with 20 bases in the middle. This CDR3 has 15 amino acids. Germline V gene lookup returns CDR1 SQVTM and CDR2 ANQGSEA. The CDR3 reads CSGDQGRGLYNEQFF. CDR3 DNA: TGCAGCGGTGACCAAGGGAGAGGACTTTACAATGAGCAGTTCTTC.

The chain uses TRBV19 and TRBJ2-4, with D perhaps TRBD2 (6 bases). V was cut by 4 bases and J by 8 bases, with 21 bases left in between. CDR3 length equals 16 residues. Germline values: CDR1 LNHDA, CDR2 SQIVND (reference sequence). CDR3 region: CASSNSIPGREDIQYF. The CDR3 DNA reads as TGTGCCAGTAGTAACTCAATTCCCGGCAGGGAGGACATTCAGTACTTC.

This chain uses TRBV28 with TRBJ1-5; 8 bases map to TRBD1. The CDR3 covers 18 residues. The V gene end was trimmed by 3 bases and the J gene end by 9 bases; junction bases not matched to a gene: 19. Germline V CDR1 and CDR2: MDHEN, SYDVKM. In DNA form, the CDR3 reads TGTGCCAGCAGTTTTATCGCCCCGGAGCAGGGGGCGAAGGTGCCCCAGCATTTT. Protein: CASSFIAPEQGAKVPQHF. Together with reference TRBV28 and TRBJ1-5, the CDR3 gives the full variable domain: DVKVTQSSRYLVKRTGEKVFLECVQDMDHENMFWYRQDPGLGLRLIYFSYDVKMKEKGDIPEGYSVSREKKERFSLILESASTNQTSMYLCASSFIAPEQGAKVPQHFGDGTRLSIL.

The rearrangement uses TRBV5-1 and TRBJ2-2, with TRBD1 matching over 7 bases. J was trimmed by 6 bases and V by 0 bases; bases with no gene match: 5. The CDR3 sequence is 15 residues long. Germline V gene sequence: CDR1 SGHRS, CDR2 YFSETQ. CDR3 in amino acids: CASSLVQGEAGELFF. The DNA for the CDR3 is TGCGCCAGCAGCTTGGTCCAGGGGGAAGCCGGGGAGCTGTTTTTT.

This clone was detected only once. The chain combines TRBV7-2 with TRBJ1-5; TRBD1 aligns across 8 bases. V shed 3 bases, J shed 2 bases, and the junction held 3 bases outside the gene matches. The CDR3 covers 15 residues. Germline V gives CDR1 SGHTA, CDR2 FQGNSA. CDR3 nucleotide sequence: TGTGCCAGCAGCTTGCAGGGGGCGGGCAATCAGCCCCAGCATTTT. Residues: CASSLQGAGNQPQHF.

This clone appeared a few times. The chain has TRBV6-5 and TRBJ2-7; the D gene is possibly TRBD2 (5 bases). Trimming removed 2 bases at V and 3 bases at J, with 8 bases between. Per germline, CDR1 MNHEY and CDR2 SVGAGI. The CDR3 is 13 amino acids. The chain's CDR3 is CASSYGGYYEQYF. The CDR3 nucleotides are TGTGCCAGCAGTTACGGAGGCTACTACGAGCAGTACTTC.

The sample holds a few counts of this clone. The chain couples TRBV28 to TRBJ1-2; D is possibly TRBD1 (6 bases). This CDR3 has 12 amino acids. Germline CDR1 is MDHEN and CDR2 is SYDVKM. V shed 6 bases and J shed 4 bases, with 9 bases lying between them. CDR3 protein: CASRDRSYGYTF. The CDR3 bases are TGTGCCAGCAGAGACAGGAGCTATGGCTACACCTTC.

The chain is built from TRBV14 and TRBJ1-1; no definite D call. V was cut by 0 bases and J by 4 bases, with 12 bases left in between. Germline CDR1 is SGHDN and CDR2 is FVKESK. CDR3 length equals 15 residues. CDR3 region: CASSQEDWPATEAFF. The CDR3 DNA follows: TGTGCCAGCAGCCAAGAAGACTGGCCTGCCACTGAAGCTTTCTTT.

This clone was seen just once. This chain links TRBV12-5 with TRBJ2-7, with 13 bases fitting TRBD2. This CDR3 has 17 residues. The junction had 5 bases not matched to a gene; V was cut back by 3 bases and J by 0 bases. Germline V gives CDR1 LGHNT, CDR2 FRNRAP. CDR3 protein: CASGFWGLAGSSYEQYF. CDR3 nucleotides: TGTGCTAGTGGTTTCTGGGGACTAGCGGGAAGCTCCTACGAGCAGTACTTC.

This chain uses TRBV2 with TRBJ1-6, with TRBD1 matching over 9 bases. The CDR3 is 13 residues long. Unmatched junction bases numbered 2, after V lost 4 bases and J lost 10 bases. Germline V gives CDR1 SNHLY, CDR2 FYNNEI. The CDR3 DNA follows: TGTGCCAGCAGTGGGGGACAGGGATCACCCCTCCACTTT. Translating it yields CASSGGQGSPLHF. Full variable domain (rest looked up from reference TRBV2 and TRBJ1-6): EPEVTQTPSHQVTQMGQEVILRCVPISNHLYFYWYRQILGQKVEFLVSFYNNEISEKSEIFDDQFSVERPDGSNFTLKIRSTKLEDSAMYFCASSGGQGSPLHFGNGTRLTVT.

The chain recombines TRBV27 with TRBJ1-5; D ambiguous. V was shortened by 5 bases and J by 0 bases, with 17 bases between the two germline ends. CDR3 length: 17 residues. The germline V gene has CDR1 MNHEY and CDR2 SMNVEV (reference sequence). The DNA of the CDR3 is TGTGCCAGCAGTACCCGACACCCAAATTTTAGCAATCAGCCCCAGCATTTT. This gives the protein CASSTRHPNFSNQPQHF.

CDR3: CASSESEAAVYGYTF. In DNA form, the CDR3 reads TGCGCCAGCAGTGAGAGCGAGGCCGCAGTTTATGGCTACACCTTC. The J gene is TRBJ1-2, the V gene TRBV10-1; D is unresolved. Trimming cost V 2 bases and J 5 bases, with 15 bases left between them. From germline, CDR1 is WNHNN and CDR2 SYGVQD (reference sequence). The CDR3 runs to 15 residues.